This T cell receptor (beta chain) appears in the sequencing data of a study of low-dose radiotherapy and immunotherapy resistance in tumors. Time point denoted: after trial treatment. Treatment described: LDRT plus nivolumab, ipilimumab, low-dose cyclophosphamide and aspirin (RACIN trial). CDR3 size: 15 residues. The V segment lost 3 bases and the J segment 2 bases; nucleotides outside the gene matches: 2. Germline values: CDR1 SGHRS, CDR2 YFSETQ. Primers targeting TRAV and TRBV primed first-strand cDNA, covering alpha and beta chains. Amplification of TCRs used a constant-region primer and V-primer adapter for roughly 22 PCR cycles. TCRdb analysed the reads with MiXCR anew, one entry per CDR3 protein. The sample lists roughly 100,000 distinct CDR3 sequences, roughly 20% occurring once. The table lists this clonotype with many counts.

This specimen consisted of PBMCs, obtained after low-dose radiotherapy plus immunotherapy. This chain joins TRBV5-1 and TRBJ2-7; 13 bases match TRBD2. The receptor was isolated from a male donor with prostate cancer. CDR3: CASSWGLAGTYEQYF. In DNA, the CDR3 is TGCGCCAGCAGCTGGGGACTAGCGGGGACCTACGAGCAGTACTTC.